The T cell receptor (beta chain) under discussion was sequenced for a study of T cell responses to AZD1222 COVID-19 vaccine. Study outcomes and limitations: Only 6 or 7 people who got AZD1222 tested seropositive at baseline. White British ancestry dominated among donors, who included more females, and clonal diversity was possibly underestimated.

Trimming shortened V by 4 bases and J by 8 bases, and 11 bases separated the two germline ends. Per germline, CDR1 SGHTA and CDR2 FQGNSA. The CDR3 has 12 residues. The method was immunoSEQ multiplex PCR; TCRdb's version includes in-frame clones alone and lacks a portion of them. The table has approximately 200,000 clones, roughly 90% seen once. In regard to this clone: Its antigen is unknown.

The sequence came from an adult who received the AZD1222 COVID-19 vaccine. The rearrangement links TRBV7-2 to TRBJ1-2, with D possibly being TRBD1 (6 bases). The sample was peripheral blood, taken 28 days after the second AZD1222 dose. CDR3 coding DNA: TGTGCCAGCAGCTCAGGGGTTTGGGGCTACACCTTC. This gives the protein CASSSGVWGYTF.